This entry lists 7 T cell receptor beta chains sequenced from one sample in a study of blood T cells in healthy people across ages. Using a J-beta primer mix together with a sample-barcoded 5' primer, a second PCR was run for 7 to 11 cycles. TCRdb fed the 5' RACE reads into MiXCR, producing one record per CDR3 protein. The sample holds around 1,500,000 distinct CDR3 sequences, around 39% seen once. Sequenced: blood. These receptor sequences come from a woman aged 18-35 years in good health.

This clonotype was detected only a few times. V gene TRBV7-7 combines with J gene TRBJ2-5; D gene uncertain. This CDR3 region has 14 residues. Germline CDR1 and CDR2: SSHAT and FNYEAQ (reference sequence). V shed 5 bases and J shed 2 bases, with 12 bases lying between them. CDR3 amino acids: CASSRRLGQETQYF. The CDR3, as DNA: TGTGCCAGCAGCCGAAGATTAGGGCAAGAGACCCAGTACTTC.

About this clonotype: The junction departs from germline at one end; a sequencing error may be responsible. The chain is built from TRBV6-5 and TRBJ1-2; 9 bases map to TRBD1. CDR1 and CDR2 (germline): MNHEY, SVGAGI. CDR3 length: 15 residues. CDR3 loop: CASSYLAGTGYGCTF. The CDR3 DNA follows: TGTGCCAGCAGTTACTTAGCTGGGACAGGGTATGGCTGCACCTTC.

This clonotype was seen only once. V gene TRBV5-1 combines with J gene TRBJ1-2; D is undetermined. This CDR3 contains 16 residues. V was clipped by 4 bases and J by 0 bases, with 16 bases between them. Germline assignment: CDR1 SGHRS and CDR2 YFSETQ. CDR3 residues: CASSPRTESSNYGYTF. As DNA, the CDR3 is TGCGCCAGCAGCCCGAGGACGGAAAGTTCTAACTATGGCTACACCTTC.

This clonotype was seen once. The CDR3 sequence: CSARDMAGSSYNEQYF. Written as DNA, the CDR3 is TGCAGTGCTAGAGATATGGCCGGGAGTTCCTACAATGAGCAGTACTTC. The chain joins TRBV20-1 to TRBJ2-7; weak D call: TRBD2 (6 bases). Germline CDR1 DFQATT, CDR2 SNEGSKA (reference sequence). V was trimmed by 0 bases and J by 7 bases, leaving 22 bases between them. This CDR3 comprises 16 residues.

The sample holds one count of this clonotype. The chain recombines TRBV5-1 with TRBJ1-2, with D maybe TRBD1 (6 bases). The length of the CDR3 is 15 residues. V lost 3 bases to trimming and J lost 6 bases, with 18 bases between them. Germline CDR1 and CDR2: SGHRS and YFSETQ. In nucleotides, the CDR3 is TGCGCCAGCAGCTACAACAGGGAGGTGGGTGATGGCTACACCTTC. Amino acids: CASSYNREVGDGYTF.

Of note for this clonotype: This may be a read error: a much more frequent sequence differs by one nucleotide. This chain links TRBV20-1 with TRBJ1-2; D unclear. Per the germline V gene, CDR1 is DFQATT and CDR2 is SNEGSKA (reference sequence). The CDR3 is 11 amino acids. CDR3 loop: CSARDSYGYNF. CDR3 bases: TGCAGTGCTAGAGATTCCTATGGCTACAACTTC.

This clonotype appeared a few times. The CDR3 loop is CASALVLTYTGELFF. CDR3 bases: TGTGCCAGCGCTCTAGTCCTAACGTACACCGGGGAGCTGTTTTTT. The gene calls are TRBV7-9 and TRBJ2-2; unclear D gene. Germline V gives CDR1 SEHNR, CDR2 FQNEAQ (reference sequence). V lost 8 bases and J 3 bases, leaving 16 bases between the germline ends. The CDR3 contains 15 residues.